What follows are 14 T cell receptor beta chains derived from one specimen sequenced in a study of CD8+ T cells in alopecia areata. Investigators isolated RNA and reverse transcribed it into cDNA to act as the sequencing template. Repertoires were generated with immunoSEQ multiplex PCR, while TCRdb's copy carries only in-frame clones and drops some. The data contain 95,000 to 150,000 clones, around 48% of them singletons. The source material was NKG2D-low CD8+ T cells sorted from blood. The receptors derive from a human donor with alopecia areata.

The rearrangement uses TRBV14 and TRBJ1-4; 8 positions agree with TRBD1. Per the germline V gene, CDR1 is SGHDN and CDR2 is FVKESK. The V gene end was trimmed by 5 bases and the J gene end by 8 bases; junction bases not matched to a gene: 4. There are 13 residues in the CDR3. The CDR3 loop reads CASSLRQGEKLFF. The CDR3 DNA reads as TGTGCCAGCAGCTTGCGACAGGGGGAAAAACTGTTTTTT. The full variable domain, its missing parts supplied by reference TRBV14 and TRBJ1-4, is EAGVTQFPSHSVIEKGQTVTLRCDPISGHDNLYWYRRVMGKEIKFLLHFVKESKQDESGMPNNRFLAERTGGTYSTLKVQPAELEDSGVYFCASSLRQGEKLFFGSGTQLSVL.

V usage is TRBV20-1 and J usage is TRBJ1-1, with D uncertain. CDR1 DFQATT and CDR2 SNEGSKA come from the germline V gene (reference sequence). V gave up 6 bases and J gave up 8 bases, with 13 bases separating them. This CDR3 is 11 amino acids long. The CDR3 nucleotides read TGCAGTGCGCCCAGAGGGCCCGAAGCTTTCTTT. Its protein is CSAPRGPEAFF.

This clone was observed a handful of times. V usage is TRBV27 and J usage is TRBJ1-5, with 8 positions matching TRBD1. V lost 4 bases, J lost 0 bases, and 5 bases stayed unmatched. The CDR3 has 16 residues. Looked up from germline, CDR1 is MNHEY and CDR2 is SMNVEV (reference sequence). The CDR3 DNA reads TGTGCCAGCAGTTCACACAGGGGGTATAGCAATCAGCCCCAGCATTTT. Amino acids: CASSSHRGYSNQPQHF.

This clone was seen a handful of times. This sequence joins TRBV29-1 and TRBJ2-2, with a possible D match to TRBD1 (5 bases). From germline, CDR1 is SQVTM and CDR2 ANQGSEA. The CDR3 is made up of 13 amino acids. V dropped 2 bases and J dropped 3 bases, with 7 bases sitting between them. CDR3 loop: CSVELGDTGELFF. CDR3 in DNA: TGCAGCGTTGAATTAGGGGACACCGGGGAGCTGTTTTTT.

In its sample, this clone was seen a few times. J is TRBJ2-5 and V is TRBV29-1; D remains unclear. V was trimmed by 3 bases and J by 0 bases, leaving 8 bases between them. This CDR3 is 13 amino acids long. Per germline, CDR1 SQVTM and CDR2 ANQGSEA. CDR3 in amino acids: CSVESQDQETQYF. DNA for the CDR3: TGCAGCGTTGAGTCCCAGGACCAAGAGACCCAGTACTTC.

The V gene is TRBV30, the J gene TRBJ1-1, with D unclear. This CDR3 has 11 residues. V lost 2 bases to trimming and J lost 8 bases, with 9 bases between them. CDR1 is GTSNPN, CDR2 SVGIG, per germline (reference sequence). CDR3 DNA sequence: TGTGCCTGGAGTCTTGGCGCAGAAGCTTTCTTT. Translating it yields CAWSLGAEAFF.

This clone was seen more than once but under ten times. In the same sample, other DNA sequences code for this CDR3. This chain joins TRBV7-9 and TRBJ2-1, with 8 bases fitting TRBD1. Trimming at V came to 5 bases and at J to 7 bases, leaving 1 base not matched to a gene. CDR1 SEHNR and CDR2 FQNEAQ come from the germline V gene (reference sequence). The CDR3 consists of 12 residues. The CDR3 sequence: CASSRTGNEQFF. Here the CDR3 DNA reads TGTGCCAGCAGCCGGACAGGGAATGAGCAGTTCTTC.

The chain uses TRBV7-2 and TRBJ2-3, with TRBD2 identical over 7 bases. Unmatched junction bases numbered 4, after V lost 0 bases and J lost 1 base. Per the germline V gene, CDR1 is SGHTA and CDR2 is FQGNSA. The CDR3 spans 16 residues. The CDR3 region has the DNA TGTGCCAGCAGCTTAGCAGCTAGCGGCCGCACAGATACGCAGTATTTT. Translated: CASSLAASGRTDTQYF.

This chain uses TRBV2 with TRBJ2-1; 11 bases are shared with TRBD2. This CDR3 is built from 15 residues. The junction had 3 bases not matched to a gene; V was cut back by 6 bases and J by 2 bases. From germline, CDR1 is SNHLY and CDR2 FYNNEI. This CDR3 is CASRASGGTYNEQFF. CDR3 bases: TGTGCCAGCAGGGCTAGCGGGGGGACCTACAATGAGCAGTTCTTC.

This clone was counted once. The rearrangement joins TRBV4-1 to TRBJ2-7, with 7 bases identical to TRBD1. Germline V gives CDR1 MGHRA, CDR2 YSYEKL. This CDR3 spans 14 amino acids. The V gene end was trimmed by 1 base and the J gene end by 3 bases; junction bases not matched to a gene: 3. CDR3 sequence (DNA): TGCGCCAGCAGCCAAGTTCACAGGGGCTACGAGCAGTACTTC. This encodes CASSQVHRGYEQYF.

The V gene is TRBV5-4, the J gene TRBJ2-4, with D perhaps TRBD2 (6 bases). Germline CDR1 and CDR2: SGHNT and YYREEE (reference sequence). This CDR3 region has 15 residues. The V end was cut by 0 bases, the J end by 2 bases, with 9 bases between. CDR3 region: CASSLEEGSKNIQYF. DNA of the CDR3: TGTGCCAGCAGCTTGGAGGAGGGTTCCAAAAACATTCAGTACTTC. Full variable domain (rest looked up from reference TRBV5-4 and TRBJ2-4): ETGVTQSPTHLIKTRGQQVTLRCSSQSGHNTVSWYQQALGQGPQFIFQYYREEENGRGNFPPRFSGLQFPNYSSELNVNALELDDSALYLCASSLEEGSKNIQYFGAGTRLSVL.

CDR3 sequence: CAWRPSGSYEQFF. The CDR3 bases are TGTGCCTGGAGACCTAGCGGGAGCTATGAGCAGTTCTTC. The chain has TRBV30 and TRBJ2-1, with 10 positions matching TRBD2. CDR3 length: 13 residues. CDR1 GTSNPN and CDR2 SVGIG come from the germline V gene (reference sequence). Trimming removed 3 bases from V and 8 bases from J; junction bases left unmatched: 4.

This clone has just a few counts. The V call is TRBV9, the J call TRBJ2-3; D gene unclear. This CDR3 is built from 15 residues. Trimming took off 0 bases at V and 1 base at J, with 9 bases between the two ends. Germline CDR1 reads SGDLS; CDR2 reads YYNGEE. DNA for the CDR3: TGTGCCAGCAGCGTAGCTCCCGGTGGCACAGATACGCAGTATTTT. This translates into CASSVAPGGTDTQYF. The whole variable domain, filled in from reference TRBV9 and TRBJ2-3, reads DSGVTQTPKHLITATGQRVTLRCSPRSGDLSVYWYQQSLDQGLQFLIQYYNGEERAKGNILERFSAQQFPDLHSELNLSSLELGDSALYFCASSVAPGGTDTQYFGPGTRLTVL.

The chain couples TRBV6-6 to TRBJ2-4; D tentatively fits TRBD1 or TRBD2 (5 bases each). With 5 bases removed from V and 0 bases from J, the gap between germline ends came to 14 bases. The CDR3 is made up of 16 amino acids. CDR1 is MNHNY and CDR2 is SVGAGI in the germline V gene (reference sequence). The CDR3 is CASSLPGPLAKNIQYF. CDR3 nucleotide sequence: TGTGCCAGCAGTCTTCCGGGACCGCTAGCCAAAAACATTCAGTACTTC.